A selection of T cell receptor beta chains follows, all from one sample in a study of blood T cell repertoires in COVID-19. Only in-frame clones appear in the TCRdb table, and some are missing; sequencing was by immunoSEQ multiplex PCR. The top ten hold 6% of the sample, which has 100,000 to 150,000 clones, 70% to 75% seen once. Sequencing used peripheral blood. These receptors were taken from an elderly man with COVID-19, enrolled during active disease. The CDR3 runs from the conserved cysteine through the conserved F or W. D genes are given only for firm matches. Clone size is given for some rows only: seen once, a few or many times, or a class if the clone is expanded.

j_call	clone_size	v_call	d_call	cdr3_nt	cdr3_aa
TRBJ2-7	.	TRBV5-3	.	TGTGCCAGAAGCTACCTCGTCCGGGACACCGCATCCTACGAGCAGTACTTC	CARSYLVRDTASYEQYF
TRBJ2-2	.	TRBV5-6	TRBD1	TGTGCCAGCAGCTTGGTGCGGACAGGGGGCAACACCGGGGAGCTGTTTTTT	CASSLVRTGGNTGELFF
TRBJ2-5	.	TRBV7-2	TRBD1	TGTGCCAGCAGCTTCCCAACAGGGGCTGGGGAGACCCAGTACTTC	CASSFPTGAGETQYF
TRBJ2-1	.	TRBV29-1	.	TGCAGCGTTGAGGGGGGGACACCTCTCTCTTTCTTC	CSVEGGTPLSFF
TRBJ1-2	.	TRBV20-1	.	TGCACTGGTGGACAGCCATATGGCTACACCTTC	CTGGQPYGYTF
TRBJ2-5	.	TRBV6-2/TRBV6-3	.	TGTGCCAGCAGTTACAGAGGACACGACGAGACCCAGTACTTC	CASSYRGHDETQYF
TRBJ1-6	.	TRBV10-3	TRBD1	TGTGCCATCAGTGACAGGGGGATTCTTAATTCACCCCTCCACTTT	CAISDRGILNSPLHF
TRBJ1-1	.	TRBV2	.	TGTGCCAGCAGTCCCAACAGTTTAGGTGAAGCTTTCTTT	CASSPNSLGEAFF
TRBJ2-3	once	TRBV10-1	TRBD2	TGCGCCAGCAGTACTGGGACTAGCGGGAGCACAGATACGCAGTATTTT	CASSTGTSGSTDTQYF
TRBJ2-3	.	TRBV19	TRBD2	TGTGCCAGTAGTACCGAGCGGGAGTCAGAAACAGATACGCAGTATTTT	CASSTERESETDTQYF
TRBJ2-7	.	TRBV3-1/TRBV3-2	TRBD2	TGTGCCAGCTACGGGGGGGCGAGGTATTACTTC	CASYGGARYYF
TRBJ2-5	once	TRBV10-3	TRBD1	TGTGCCATGGGAGCCGGGACAGGGGTAGAGACCCAGTACTTC	CAMGAGTGVETQYF
TRBJ1-4	.	TRBV10-3	.	TGTGCCATCAGTCCAGAGGGGGGGCGCGTAGAAAAACTGTTTTTT	CAISPEGGRVEKLFF
TRBJ2-5	.	TRBV29-1	TRBD2	TGCAGCGTGACGGGGGGTAGTTGGGAGACCCAGTACTTC	CSVTGGSWETQYF
TRBJ1-4	.	TRBV14	.	TGTGCCAGCAGCCAGCTGACAGGTCGAAATGAAAAACTGTTTTTT	CASSQLTGRNEKLFF
TRBJ2-2	once	TRBV7-8	TRBD2	TGTGCCAGCAGCCCCCGACTAGCGGAGTTTAACACCGGGGAGCTGTTTTTT	CASSPRLAEFNTGELFF
TRBJ2-7	few	TRBV6-1	TRBD1	TGTGCCAGCAGTGAACTTGTGACAGGGAGCTACGAGCAGTACTTC	CASSELVTGSYEQYF
TRBJ2-7	.	TRBV18	TRBD1	TGTGCCAGCCCACCGTCGGGGACAGGGCACGAGCAGTACTTC	CASPPSGTGHEQYF
TRBJ2-3	.	TRBV19	.	TGTGCCAGTAGTACGGGTCCAGATACGCAGTATTTT	CASSTGPDTQYF
TRBJ2-5	once	TRBV11-2	TRBD2	TGTGCCAGCAGCTTGGGAGGGGACCCCTTCCAAGAGACCCAGTACTTC	CASSLGGDPFQETQYF
TRBJ2-1	once	TRBV14	TRBD2	TGTGCCAGCAGCCCCCGGTGGGGGGGGGTTGGTGAGCAGTTCTTC	CASSPRWGGVGEQFF
TRBJ2-1	.	TRBV7-9	.	TGTGCCAGCAGACCCCCTGACAGAGGCCCTTACAATGAGCAGTTCTTC	CASRPPDRGPYNEQFF
TRBJ2-7	few	TRBV5-6	.	TGTGCCAGCAGCTCCCGTAGCGAGCAGTACTTC	CASSSRSEQYF
TRBJ2-7	.	TRBV10-3	.	TGTGCCATCAGTGACAACTCCTACGAGCAGTACTTC	CAISDNSYEQYF